This entry is about one T cell receptor beta chain. Study processing details: Reference gene primers were amplified, and this amplification served to estimate nucleated cell counts. Clones were read by immunoSEQ multiplex PCR, and TCRdb kept only the in-frame ones, dropping some. For V, J and clone size, that table is used; D and trimming come from the DNA. This sample carries some 530,000 clones, 80% to 90% of them seen once, and the ten largest clones take approximately 3.2%. This sample was taken from a study of blood T cell repertoires in COVID-19. Looking at the study overall: Samples representing acute and convalescent COVID-19 were sourced from the United States, Italy and Spain. Nucleic acid was either cDNA or gDNA, and it came from T cells, B-cell-depleted T cells, or PBMCs.

This sequence was found in a human donor in a cohort sampled during active COVID-19. The sequencing input was peripheral blood.

The CDR3 bases are TGCGCCAGCAGCTTCAGGAGGGAGGCTGAAGCTTTCTTT. Amino acids: CASSFRREAEAFF. The genes are TRBV5-1 and TRBJ1-1; D not resolved. This CDR3 region has 13 residues. Per germline, CDR1 SGHRS and CDR2 YFSETQ. V was cut by 2 bases and J by 6 bases, with 11 bases left in between.